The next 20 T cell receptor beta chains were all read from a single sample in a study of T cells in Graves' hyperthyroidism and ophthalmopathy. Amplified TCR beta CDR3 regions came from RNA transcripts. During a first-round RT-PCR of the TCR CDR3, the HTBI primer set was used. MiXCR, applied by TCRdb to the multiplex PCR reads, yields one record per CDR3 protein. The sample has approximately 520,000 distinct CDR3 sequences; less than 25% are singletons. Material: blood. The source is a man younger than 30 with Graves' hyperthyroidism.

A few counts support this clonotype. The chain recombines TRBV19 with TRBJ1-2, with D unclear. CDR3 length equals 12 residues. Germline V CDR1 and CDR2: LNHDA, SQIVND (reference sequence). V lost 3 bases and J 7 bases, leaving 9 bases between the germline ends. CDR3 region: CASSIYPRGYTF. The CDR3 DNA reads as TGTGCCAGTAGTATTTATCCTCGTGGCTACACCTTC.

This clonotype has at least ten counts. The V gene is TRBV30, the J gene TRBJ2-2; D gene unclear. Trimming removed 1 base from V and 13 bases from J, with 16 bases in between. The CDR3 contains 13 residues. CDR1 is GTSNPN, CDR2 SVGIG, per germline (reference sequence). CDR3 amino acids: CAWSAERSRGLFF. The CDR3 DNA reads TGTGCCTGGAGTGCCGAAAGAAGTCGTGGGCTGTTTTTT. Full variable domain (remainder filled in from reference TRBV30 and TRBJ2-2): SQTIHQWPATLVQPVGSPLSLECTVEGTSNPNLYWYRQAAGRGLQLLFYSVGIGQISSEVPQNLSASRPQDRQFILSSKKLLLSDSGFYLCAWSAERSRGLFFGEGSRLTVL.

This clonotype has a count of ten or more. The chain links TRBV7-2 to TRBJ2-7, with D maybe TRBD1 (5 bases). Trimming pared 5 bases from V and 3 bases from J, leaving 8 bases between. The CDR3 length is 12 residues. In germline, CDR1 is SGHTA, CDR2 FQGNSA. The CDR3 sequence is CASSPGYYEQYF. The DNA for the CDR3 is TGTGCCAGCAGCCCAGGGTACTACGAGCAGTACTTC.

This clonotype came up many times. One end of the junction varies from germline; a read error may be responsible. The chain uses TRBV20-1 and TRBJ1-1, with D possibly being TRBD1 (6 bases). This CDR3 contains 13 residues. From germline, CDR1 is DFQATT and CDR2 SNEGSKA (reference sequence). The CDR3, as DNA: TGCAGTACTAGTGGGGGGGCGAACACTGAAGCTTTCTTT. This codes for CSTSGGANTEAFF.

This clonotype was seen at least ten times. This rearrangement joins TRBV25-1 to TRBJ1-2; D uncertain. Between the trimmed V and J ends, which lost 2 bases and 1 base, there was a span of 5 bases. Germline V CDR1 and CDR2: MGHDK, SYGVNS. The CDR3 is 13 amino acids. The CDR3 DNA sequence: TGTGCCAGCAGTGAAGGTTTTAACTATGGCTACACCTTC. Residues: CASSEGFNYGYTF.

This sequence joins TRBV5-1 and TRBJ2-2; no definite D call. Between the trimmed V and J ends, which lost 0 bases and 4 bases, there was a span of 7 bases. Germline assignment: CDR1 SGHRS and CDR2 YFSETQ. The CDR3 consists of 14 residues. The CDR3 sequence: CASSLGHLTGELFF. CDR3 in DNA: TGCGCCAGCAGCTTGGGACACCTCACCGGGGAGCTGTTTTTT.

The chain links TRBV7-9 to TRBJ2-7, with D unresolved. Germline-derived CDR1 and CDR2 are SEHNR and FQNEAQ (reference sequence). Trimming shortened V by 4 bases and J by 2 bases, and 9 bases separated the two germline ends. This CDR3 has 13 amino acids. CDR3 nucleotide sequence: TGTGCCAGCAGCTCGACCCTCACCTACGAGCAGTACTTC. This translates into CASSSTLTYEQYF.

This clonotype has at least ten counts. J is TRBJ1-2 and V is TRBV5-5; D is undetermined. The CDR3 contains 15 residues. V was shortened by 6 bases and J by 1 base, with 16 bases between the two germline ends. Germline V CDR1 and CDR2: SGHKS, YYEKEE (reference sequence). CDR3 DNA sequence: TGTGCCAGCACCTTTTCTTGGATGCTTAACTATGGCTACACCTTC. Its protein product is CASTFSWMLNYGYTF.

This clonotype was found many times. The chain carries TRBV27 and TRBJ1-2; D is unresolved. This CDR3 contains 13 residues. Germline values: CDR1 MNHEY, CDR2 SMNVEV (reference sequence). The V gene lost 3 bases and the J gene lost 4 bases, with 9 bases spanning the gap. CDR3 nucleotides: TGTGCCAGCAGTTTCGCAGGCTTCTATGGCTACACCTTC. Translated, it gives CASSFAGFYGYTF.

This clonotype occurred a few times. The DNA of the CDR3 is TGTGCCAGCAGCTCCCCCAGGTCACGCCGGGGCACCGGGGAGCTGTTTTTT. Residues: CASSSPRSRRGTGELFF. The chain combines TRBV11-1 with TRBJ2-2, with a tentative D call TRBD2 (5 bases). The length of the CDR3 is 17 residues. The germline V gene has CDR1 SGHAT and CDR2 FQDESV (reference sequence). The V end lost 4 bases, the J end lost 4 bases, and 19 bases lay between the germline ends.

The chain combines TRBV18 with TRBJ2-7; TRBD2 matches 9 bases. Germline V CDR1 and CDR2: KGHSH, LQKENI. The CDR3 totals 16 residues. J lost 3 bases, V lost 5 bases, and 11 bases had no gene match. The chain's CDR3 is CASSVLAGPHLYEQYF. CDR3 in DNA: TGTGCCAGCTCAGTTCTAGCGGGGCCCCACCTCTACGAGCAGTACTTC.

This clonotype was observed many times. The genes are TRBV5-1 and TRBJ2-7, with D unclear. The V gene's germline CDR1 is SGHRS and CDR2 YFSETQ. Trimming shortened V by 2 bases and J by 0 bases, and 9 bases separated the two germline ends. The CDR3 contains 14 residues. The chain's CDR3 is CASSLIAGSYEQYF. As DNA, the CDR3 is TGCGCCAGCAGCTTAATAGCCGGCTCCTACGAGCAGTACTTC.

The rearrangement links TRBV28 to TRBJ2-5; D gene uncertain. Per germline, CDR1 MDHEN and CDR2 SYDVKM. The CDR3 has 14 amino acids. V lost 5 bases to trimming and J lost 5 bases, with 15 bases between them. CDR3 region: CASSRVSVSETQYF. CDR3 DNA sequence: TGTGCCAGCAGTCGGGTCTCGGTCAGTGAGACCCAGTACTTC.

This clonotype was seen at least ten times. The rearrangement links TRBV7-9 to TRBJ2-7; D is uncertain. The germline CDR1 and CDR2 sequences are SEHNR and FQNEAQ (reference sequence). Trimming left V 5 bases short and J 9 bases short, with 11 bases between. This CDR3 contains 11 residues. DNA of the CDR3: TGTGCCAGCAGCACCCCAAACGGGCAGTACTTC. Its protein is CASSTPNGQYF.

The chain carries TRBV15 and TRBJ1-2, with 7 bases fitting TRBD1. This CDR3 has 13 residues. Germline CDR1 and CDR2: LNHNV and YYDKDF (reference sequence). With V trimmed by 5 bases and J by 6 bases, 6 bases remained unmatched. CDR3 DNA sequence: TGTGCCACCAGCGGGGGACAGCTCAATGGCTACACCTTC. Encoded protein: CATSGGQLNGYTF. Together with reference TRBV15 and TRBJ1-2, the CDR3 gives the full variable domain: DAMVIQNPRYQVTQFGKPVTLSCSQTLNHNVMYWYQQKSSQAPKLLFHYYDKDFNNEADTPDNFQSRRPNTSFCFLDIRSPGLGDTAMYLCATSGGQLNGYTFGSGTRLTVV.

In nucleotides, the CDR3 is TGTGCCAGCAGCCGTGGGGACAGGAGCTCTGGGGCCAACGTCCTGACTTTC. Amino acid sequence: CASSRGDRSSGANVLTF. V gene TRBV12-3 or TRBV12-4 combines with J gene TRBJ2-6; 8 positions agree with TRBD1. The CDR3 totals 17 residues. V lost 6 bases and J lost 0; bases outside the gene matches: 7.

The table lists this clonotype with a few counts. The DNA for the CDR3 is TGCAGTGCTAGAGGTCCCGGGGCCGGGGGATCTAGTGGCTACACCTTC. This translates into CSARGPGAGGSSGYTF. V and J are TRBV20-1 and TRBJ1-2; D is perhaps TRBD1 (5 bases). Per germline, CDR1 DFQATT and CDR2 SNEGSKA (reference sequence). With 1 base removed from V and 7 bases from J, the gap between germline ends came to 22 bases. The CDR3 length is 16 residues.

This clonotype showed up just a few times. The CDR3 coding sequence is TGCGCCAGCAGCCAGGGCCCCAGGACACCCCGGCACGAGCAGTACTTC. Amino acids: CASSQGPRTPRHEQYF. The chain has TRBV4-1 and TRBJ2-7; D is possibly TRBD1 (5 bases). In germline, CDR1 is MGHRA, CDR2 YSYEKL. This CDR3 region has 16 residues. The V and J ends lost 3 bases and 5 bases respectively, with 20 bases between them.

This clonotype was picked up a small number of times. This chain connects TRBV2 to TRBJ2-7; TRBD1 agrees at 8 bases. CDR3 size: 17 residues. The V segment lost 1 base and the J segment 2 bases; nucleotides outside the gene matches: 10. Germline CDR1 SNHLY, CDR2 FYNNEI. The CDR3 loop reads CASSEVVRTGGTYEQYF. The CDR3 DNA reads TGTGCCAGCAGTGAAGTGGTGCGAACAGGGGGGACCTACGAGCAGTACTTC. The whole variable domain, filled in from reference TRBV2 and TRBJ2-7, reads EPEVTQTPSHQVTQMGQEVILRCVPISNHLYFYWYRQILGQKVEFLVSFYNNEISEKSEIFDDQFSVERPDGSNFTLKIRSTKLEDSAMYFCASSEVVRTGGTYEQYFGPGTRLTVT.

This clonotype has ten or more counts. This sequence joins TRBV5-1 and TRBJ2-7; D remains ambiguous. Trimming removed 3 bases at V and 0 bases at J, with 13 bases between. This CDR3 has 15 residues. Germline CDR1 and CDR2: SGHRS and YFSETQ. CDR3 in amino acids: CASSSPEKSSYEQYF. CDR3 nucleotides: TGCGCCAGCAGCTCCCCTGAGAAAAGCTCCTACGAGCAGTACTTC.